Sequencing of this T cell receptor (beta chain) was carried out in a study of cytomegalovirus exposure and HLA in healthy donors. PCR involved 60 Vbeta and 13 Jbeta primers. Sequenced by immunoSEQ multiplex PCR; TCRdb stores in-frame clones only, minus some. The table lists roughly 150,000 clones, 55% to 70% of them singletons. The sequencing sample was made of PBMCs. The source of this sequence is a young woman in good health and CMV-seropositive.

CDR3 protein: CASSFGRRDSNSPLHF. CDR3 bases: TGCGCCAGCAGCTTTGGACGCAGGGATTCAAATTCACCCCTCCACTTT. The chain has TRBV5-1 and TRBJ1-6; D is perhaps TRBD1 (5 bases). Trimming took 2 bases from V and 7 from J, leaving 16 bases between them. Looked up from germline, CDR1 is SGHRS and CDR2 is YFSETQ. This CDR3 contains 16 residues.